This T cell receptor (beta chain) is from a study of shared T cell receptors in the human thymus. This CDR3 region has 15 residues. Germline CDR1 and CDR2: SGHVS and FNYEAQ. Losses at the gene ends were 4 bases for V and 6 bases for J; bases not matched to a gene: 9. Using immunoSEQ multiplex PCR, the repertoire was profiled, and TCRdb retains in-frame clones only, with some absent. Of 550,000 to 800,000 clones in the sample, roughly 88% were seen once. The same data also contributed to another study, on human thymus T cells. That publication notes: Thymic resections from corrective heart surgery supplied the tissue. There were highly overlapping thymic repertoires among unrelated individuals, as related research reported.

The receptor was isolated from a girl under two years old with a congenital heart defect. Sequenced: thymocytes. The chain joins TRBV7-6 to TRBJ1-1; 9 nucleotides match TRBD1. In DNA, the CDR3 is TGTGCCAGCAGCTATAGGACAGGGGCGAGGGCTGAAGCTTTCTTT. Translating it yields CASSYRTGARAEAFF.